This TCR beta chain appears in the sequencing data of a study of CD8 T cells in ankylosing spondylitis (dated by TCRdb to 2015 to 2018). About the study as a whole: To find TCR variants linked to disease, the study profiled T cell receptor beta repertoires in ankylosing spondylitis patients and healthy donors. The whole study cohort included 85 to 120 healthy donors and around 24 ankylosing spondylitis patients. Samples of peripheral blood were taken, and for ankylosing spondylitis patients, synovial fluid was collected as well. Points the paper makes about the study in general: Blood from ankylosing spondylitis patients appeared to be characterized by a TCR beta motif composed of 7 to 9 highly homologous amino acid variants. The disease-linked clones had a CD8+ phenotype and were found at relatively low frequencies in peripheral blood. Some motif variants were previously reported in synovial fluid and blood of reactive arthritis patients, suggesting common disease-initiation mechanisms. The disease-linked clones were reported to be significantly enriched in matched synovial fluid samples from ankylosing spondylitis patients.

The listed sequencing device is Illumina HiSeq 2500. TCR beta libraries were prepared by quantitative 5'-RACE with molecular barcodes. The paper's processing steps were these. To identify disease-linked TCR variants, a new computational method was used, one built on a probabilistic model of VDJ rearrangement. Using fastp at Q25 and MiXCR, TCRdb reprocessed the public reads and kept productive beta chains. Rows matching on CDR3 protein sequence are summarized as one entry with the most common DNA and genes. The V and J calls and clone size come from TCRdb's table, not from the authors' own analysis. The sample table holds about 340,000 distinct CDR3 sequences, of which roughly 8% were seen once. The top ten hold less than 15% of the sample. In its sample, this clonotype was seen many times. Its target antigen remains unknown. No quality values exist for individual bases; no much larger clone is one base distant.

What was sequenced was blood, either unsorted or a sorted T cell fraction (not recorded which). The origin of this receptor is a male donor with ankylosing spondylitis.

The CDR3 region reads CASSFRDRETQYF. Here is the DNA: TGTGCCAGCAGTTTTAGGGACAGAGAGACCCAGTACTTC. The rearrangement combines TRBV28 with TRBJ2-5; the junction holds 7 bases that match TRBD1. Inclusive of the bounding cysteine and phenylalanine, the CDR3 is 13 residues long. Only the CDR3 part of the read is kept: 39 bases, read in frame from the first base. CDR1 and CDR2 are read off the germline V gene as MDHEN and SYDVKM. V is pruned by 3 bases and J by 4 bases, leaving 2 bases of the junction without a gene match.